Listed here are 26 T cell receptor beta chains from one sample, sequenced in a study of blood T cells in healthy people across ages. Together with a sample-barcoded 5' primer, a J-beta primer mix was included in a second PCR lasting roughly 6 to 12 cycles. TCRdb fed the 5' RACE reads into MiXCR, producing one record per CDR3 protein. The table shows 650,000 to 800,000 distinct CDR3 sequences, with under 55% occurring only once. The sequencing sample was made of blood. The source of these receptors is a man aged 60 to 75 in good health.

V and J are TRBV4-1 and TRBJ2-3; TRBD2 aligns across 8 bases. The CDR3 is 15 residues long. Germline V CDR1 and CDR2: MGHRA, YSYEKL. Trimming at V came to 0 bases and at J to 13 bases, leaving 12 bases not matched to a gene. In DNA, the CDR3 is TGCGCCAGCAGCCAAGATCGGTCTATAGCGGGGTCGAAGTATTTT. This gives the protein CASSQDRSIAGSKYF.

This clonotype was picked up a small number of times. This sequence joins TRBV6-5 and TRBJ2-7, with 7 bases aligning to TRBD1. The V gene's germline CDR1 is MNHEY and CDR2 SVGAGI. V shed 0 bases and J 3 bases; nucleotides not matched to a gene: 14. The CDR3 is made up of 18 amino acids. The CDR3 coding sequence is TGTGCCAGCAGTTACTCGAGTCGCCAGCGAGGGGGCCTCTACGAGCAGTACTTC. Encoded protein: CASSYSSRQRGGLYEQYF.

This clonotype occurred once. A read error may explain this, as a much larger clone is one base away. The chain carries TRBV4-3 and TRBJ2-5; TRBD2 matches 10 bases. The J call could be wrong; TRBJ2-7 is a better fit for the DNA end. Germline V lookup: CDR1 LGHNA, CDR2 YSLEER. The CDR3 is 16 residues long. CDR3 DNA sequence: TGCGCCAGCAGCCAAGATCCTAGCGGGGGACCCTGCGAGCAGTACTTC. Its translation is CASSQDPSGGPCEQYF.

This chain joins TRBV18 and TRBJ2-1; D is unclear. V was clipped by 4 bases and J by 5 bases, with 12 bases between them. The germline CDR1 and CDR2 sequences are KGHSH and LQKENI. The CDR3 consists of 14 residues. CDR3 protein: CASSRTGSNNEQFF. CDR3 nucleotides: TGTGCCAGCTCACGAACTGGGTCCAACAATGAGCAGTTCTTC.

V and J are TRBV6-1 and TRBJ1-1; D is unclear. Trimming took off 2 bases at V and 6 bases at J, with 16 bases between the two ends. Per germline, CDR1 MNHNS and CDR2 SASEGT. The CDR3 runs 15 residues. CDR3 amino acids: CASSELRVVVPEAFF. CDR3 DNA: TGTGCCAGCAGTGAATTGAGGGTAGTAGTCCCTGAAGCTTTCTTT.

This clonotype occurred a few times. This sequence joins TRBV10-3 and TRBJ2-1, with TRBD2 matching 14 bases. V lost 6 bases to trimming and J lost 6 bases; unmatched junction nucleotides: 7. Germline CDR1 ENHRY, CDR2 SYGVKD. This CDR3 region has 16 residues. The DNA for the CDR3 is TGTGCCATCAGCCGACTAGCGGGGGGGTCCCCCAATGAGCAGTTCTTC. Translating it yields CAISRLAGGSPNEQFF.

J is TRBJ2-5 and V is TRBV3-1; tentatively, D is TRBD2 (6 bases). V shed 7 bases and J shed 4 bases, with 16 bases lying between them. The germline CDR1 and CDR2 sequences are LGHDT and YNNKEL (reference sequence). There are 14 residues in the CDR3. The CDR3 region has the DNA TGTGCCAGCATAGGCGGTTACGGGGGAGAGACCCAGTACTTC. Translated, it gives CASIGGYGGETQYF.

The sample holds a few counts of this clonotype. The genes are TRBV12-5 and TRBJ1-5, with a weak D call TRBD1 (6 bases). Germline V gives CDR1 LGHNT, CDR2 FRNRAP. Trimming left V 5 bases short and J 0 bases short, with 23 bases between. The CDR3 length is 19 residues. The CDR3 spells CASGPVTLNRDYSNQPQHF. The CDR3 DNA sequence: TGTGCTAGTGGTCCCGTCACTCTTAACAGGGATTATAGCAATCAGCCCCAGCATTTT.

The chain uses TRBV7-9 and TRBJ2-1; D uncertain. The DNA end favors TRBJ2-7, so the J call may be wrong. This CDR3 comprises 15 residues. Per the germline V gene, CDR1 is SEHNR and CDR2 is FQNEAQ (reference sequence). The CDR3 DNA reads TGTGCCAGCGGGCCAAGCCTAAACGTCTACAATGAGCAGTACTTC. Translated, it gives CASGPSLNVYNEQYF.

This clonotype was detected a few times. This chain links TRBV30 with TRBJ2-3, with 7 bases aligning to TRBD1. This CDR3 region has 17 residues. Germline V gives CDR1 GTSNPN, CDR2 SVGIG (reference sequence). With V trimmed by 0 bases and J by 6 bases, 15 bases remained unmatched. The CDR3 sequence: CAWSVKAGTDRADTQYF. For the CDR3, the DNA is TGTGCCTGGAGTGTGAAGGCTGGGACAGACCGGGCGGATACGCAGTATTTT.

This clonotype came up once. The chain combines TRBV11-2 with TRBJ2-7; the D gene is possibly TRBD2 (7 bases). TRBJ2-5 matches the DNA end more closely, so the J call is doubtful. This CDR3 spans 15 amino acids. Per the germline V gene, CDR1 is SGHAT and CDR2 is FQNNGV. For the CDR3, the DNA is TGTGCCAGCAGCTTCCTCGGGGGGCCGGGAGAGACCCAGTACTTC. Translating gives CASSFLGGPGETQYF.

The chain couples TRBV29-1 to TRBJ1-2, with D perhaps matching TRBD1 (5 bases). CDR3 size: 13 residues. From germline, CDR1 is SQVTM and CDR2 ANQGSEA. Trimming took off 5 bases at V and 4 bases at J, with 14 bases between the two ends. The CDR3 DNA reads TGCAGCGTTACCACAGGTGCCAGCTATGGCTACACCTTC. This gives the protein CSVTTGASYGYTF.

A few counts support this clonotype. The V and J genes are TRBV20-1 and TRBJ2-3; D remains unclear. Germline V gene data show CDR1 as DFQATT and CDR2 as SNEGSKA (reference sequence). The V and J ends lost 1 base and 1 base respectively, with 18 bases between them. CDR3 length: 17 residues. The CDR3 loop reads CSARGAVNSLGTDTQYF. CDR3 coding DNA: TGCAGTGCTAGAGGTGCGGTCAACTCCCTCGGCACAGATACGCAGTATTTT.

This clonotype was recorded many times. The V and J genes are TRBV5-1 and TRBJ2-3; D is tentatively TRBD1 or TRBD2 (7 bases each). The CDR3 runs to 16 residues. The V and J ends lost 4 bases and 0 bases respectively, with 15 bases between them. CDR1 and CDR2 (germline): SGHRS, YFSETQ. As DNA, the CDR3 is TGCGCCAGCAGCCCCGGGGGGACAGCTAGCACAGATACGCAGTATTTT. Translated: CASSPGGTASTDTQYF.

The J gene is TRBJ2-7, the V gene TRBV7-2; tentatively, D is TRBD2 (6 bases). Germline V gives CDR1 SGHTA, CDR2 FQGNSA. The CDR3 runs to 13 residues. V gave up 5 bases and J gave up 3 bases, with 11 bases separating them. CDR3 amino acids: CASSHGEVYEQYF. The CDR3 region has the DNA TGTGCCAGCAGCCATGGGGAGGTCTACGAGCAGTACTTC.

The J gene is TRBJ2-7, the V gene TRBV12-3 or TRBV12-4; D is unclear. The V and J ends lost 6 bases and 0 bases respectively, with 6 bases between them. The CDR3 runs to 12 residues. The CDR3: CASRFSSYEQYF. The CDR3 coding sequence is TGTGCCAGCAGATTTAGCTCCTACGAGCAGTACTTC.

There are a few counts of this clonotype. The chain has TRBV20-1 and TRBJ1-6; D is possibly TRBD1 (5 bases). There are 13 residues in the CDR3. The germline V gene encodes CDR1 DFQATT and CDR2 SNEGSKA (reference sequence). V lost 7 bases and J 1 base, leaving 8 bases between the germline ends. In DNA, the CDR3 is TGCAGTGTATCAGGGTCCTATAATTCACCCCTCCACTTT. It encodes CSVSGSYNSPLHF.

In this sample, this clonotype turned up once. No conserved phenylalanine or tryptophan is present at the end of the CDR3, so a read error is the likely explanation. The chain combines TRBV6-5 with TRBJ2-1; D is undetermined. The V end lost 7 bases, the J end lost 3 bases, and 13 bases lay between the germline ends. Germline assignment: CDR1 MNHEY and CDR2 SVGAGI. This CDR3 is built from 14 residues. The CDR3 nucleotides read TGTGCCAGCACCCATGATCCCCTCTACAATGAGCAGTTCTTG. It encodes CASTHDPLYNEQFL.

V is TRBV7-2 and J is TRBJ1-6, with 11 positions matching TRBD1. Germline-derived CDR1 and CDR2 are SGHTA and FQGNSA. V shed 2 bases and J 10 bases; nucleotides not matched to a gene: 7. This CDR3 is built from 16 residues. The CDR3 reads CASSLRAGTGGSPLHF. Written as DNA, the CDR3 is TGTGCCAGCAGCTTAAGGGCCGGGACAGGGGGGTCACCCCTCCACTTT.

The J gene is TRBJ2-5, the V gene TRBV4-1; D perhaps matches TRBD2 (5 bases). This CDR3 has 17 amino acids. Trimming stripped 2 bases from V and 5 bases from J, with 21 bases between. CDR1 is MGHRA, CDR2 YSYEKL, per germline. The DNA for the CDR3 is TGCGCCAGCAGCCAAACTACCATAGCGCCATCGGGGGAGACCCAGTACTTC. It yields the protein CASSQTTIAPSGETQYF.

The chain recombines TRBV2 with TRBJ1-1; weak D call: TRBD1 (6 bases). Germline V lookup: CDR1 SNHLY, CDR2 FYNNEI. The CDR3 totals 12 residues. Between the trimmed V and J ends, which lost 5 bases and 7 bases, there was a span of 11 bases. CDR3 nucleotides: TGTGCCAGCAGTCCTACAGGGATTGAAGCTTTCTTT. Translated: CASSPTGIEAFF.

The J gene is TRBJ2-7, the V gene TRBV7-6; 8 bases match TRBD1. The V and J ends lost 6 bases and 6 bases, in that order; junction bases with no gene match: 19. Germline V lookup: CDR1 SGHVS, CDR2 FNYEAQ. This CDR3 comprises 17 residues. For the CDR3, the DNA is TGTGCCAGCAGTAACCTATCCGGGGACAGGTTCTTCGGCGAGCAGTACTTC. As protein: CASSNLSGDRFFGEQYF.

Remarks on this clonotype: This clone may be a read error of a much larger clone one base away. This chain connects TRBV4-1 to TRBJ1-2; D uncertain. CDR3 length: 14 amino acids. In germline, CDR1 is MGHRA, CDR2 YSYEKL. The CDR3 here is CAGSQRRVSYGYTF. CDR3 bases: TGCGCCGGCAGCCAACGCAGAGTCTCCTATGGCTACACCTTC.

The sample holds a few counts of this clonotype. The gene calls are TRBV29-1 and TRBJ2-1, with D perhaps assigned TRBD1 or TRBD2 (5 bases each). CDR3 length: 13 residues. The germline V and J ends were trimmed by 7 bases and 6 bases, with 16 bases remaining between them. The V gene's germline CDR1 is SQVTM and CDR2 ANQGSEA. CDR3 loop: CSADKRGLNEQFF. CDR3 sequence (DNA): TGCAGCGCGGACAAGAGGGGCCTCAATGAGCAGTTCTTC.

The V call is TRBV5-1, the J call TRBJ2-7, with D unresolved. With 1 base removed from V and 6 bases from J, the gap between germline ends came to 17 bases. From germline, CDR1 is SGHRS and CDR2 YFSETQ. The CDR3 extends over 15 amino acids. The CDR3 nucleotides read TGCGCCAGCAGCTTGAACTTTGGATACATGGGCGAGCAGTACTTC. Residues: CASSLNFGYMGEQYF.

The chain employs TRBV20-1 and TRBJ2-7, with D tentatively TRBD2 (7 bases). This CDR3 contains 13 residues. Germline-derived CDR1 and CDR2 are DFQATT and SNEGSKA (reference sequence). DNA of the CDR3: TGCGGGGTACAGGGCGGGAGCGGCTACGAGCAGTACTTC. Residues: CGVQGGSGYEQYF.